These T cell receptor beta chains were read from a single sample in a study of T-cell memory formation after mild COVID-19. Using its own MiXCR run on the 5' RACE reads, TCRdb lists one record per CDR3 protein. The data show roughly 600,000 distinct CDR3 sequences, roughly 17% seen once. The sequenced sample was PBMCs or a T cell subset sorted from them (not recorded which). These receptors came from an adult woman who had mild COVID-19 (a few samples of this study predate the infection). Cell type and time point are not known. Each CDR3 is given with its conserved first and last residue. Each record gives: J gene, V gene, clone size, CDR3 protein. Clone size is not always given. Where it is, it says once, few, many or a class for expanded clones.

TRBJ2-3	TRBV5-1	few	CASSRTGTGGLDTQYF
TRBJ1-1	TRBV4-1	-	CASSRLQVKGAEAFF
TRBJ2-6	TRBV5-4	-	CASSLGGGVSGANVLTF
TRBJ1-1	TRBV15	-	CATSRSVYGEAFF
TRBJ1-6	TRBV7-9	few	CASSLQDSPLHF
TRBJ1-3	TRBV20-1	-	CSARAFDSGNTIYF
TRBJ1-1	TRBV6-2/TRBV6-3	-	CASRPGQGAWTEAFF
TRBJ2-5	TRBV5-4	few	CASSLGYIRAQETQYF
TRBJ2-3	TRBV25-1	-	CASSEWAGGLADTQYF
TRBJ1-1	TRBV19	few	CASSIPVGVTEAFF
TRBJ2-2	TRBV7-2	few	CASSLVLLPGRGTGELFF
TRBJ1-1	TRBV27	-	CASSLTTGGWWNTEAFF
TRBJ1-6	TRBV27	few	CASSIIPPERTGNVSPLHF
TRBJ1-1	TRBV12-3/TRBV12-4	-	CASSGGQGLNTEAFF
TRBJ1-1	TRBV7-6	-	CASSPPDGTEAFF
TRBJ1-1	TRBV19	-	CASSPWTGGLAEAFF
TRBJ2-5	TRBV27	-	CASSDYRVVGGQETQYF
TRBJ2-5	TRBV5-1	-	CASRGFIKETQYF
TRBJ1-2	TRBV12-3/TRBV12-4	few	CASSLAGPYGYTF
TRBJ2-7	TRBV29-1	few	CSVIPGQGGHEQYF
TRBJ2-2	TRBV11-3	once	CASNQGTNTGELFF
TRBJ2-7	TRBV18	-	CASSPYRDSYEQYF
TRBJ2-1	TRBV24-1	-	CATSDQPRTSKNEQFF
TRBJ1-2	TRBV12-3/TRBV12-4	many	CASSRTSNYGYTF
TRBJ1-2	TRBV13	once	CASSFKSEGYGYTF
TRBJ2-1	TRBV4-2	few	CASSQDQATSYNEQFF
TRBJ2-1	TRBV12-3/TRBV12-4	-	CASSWGGGLGEQFF
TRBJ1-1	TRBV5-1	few	CASSFSGQGANTEAFF
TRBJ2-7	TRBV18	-	CASSKYLREQYF
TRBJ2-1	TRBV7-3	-	CASSLSPGQGSNEQFF
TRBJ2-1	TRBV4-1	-	CASSQILSGGATEQFF
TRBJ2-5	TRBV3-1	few	CASSQVGQTQYF
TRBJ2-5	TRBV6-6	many	CASSYVPPETQYF
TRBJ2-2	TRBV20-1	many	CSARGSPTVNTGELFF
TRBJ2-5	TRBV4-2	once	CASSRDSETETQYF
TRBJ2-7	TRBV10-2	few	CAIKSGTSLYEQYF
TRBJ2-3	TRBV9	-	CASSRTRTSTDTQYF
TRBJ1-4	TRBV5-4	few	CASSEAQEEKLFF
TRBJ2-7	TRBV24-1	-	CATSRDWVSGQYF
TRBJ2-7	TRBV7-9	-	CASSLEAGEQYF
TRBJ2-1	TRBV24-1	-	CATRTSGGRNEQFF
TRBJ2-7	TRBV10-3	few	CAISAFPEQYF